This T cell receptor (beta chain) was sequenced for a study of blood T cell repertoires in COVID-19 (dated by TCRdb to about 2020). Regarding the research as a whole: Samples from collaborators originated in the United States, Italy and Spain and spanned both the acute and convalescent phases of COVID-19. The material from the prospective study consisted of cDNA or gDNA derived from T cells, B-cell-depleted T cells, or PBMCs. The repertoires were made available in a free public database intended to serve as a resource for research on the immune response to SARS-CoV-2. The samples were drawn from the first 160 participants of the ongoing ImmuneRACE study and from some 1,300 subjects provided by 6 global collaborators. The sample metadata nearly always contained a de-identified subject ID, COVID-19 status, age in years and sex. Where available, HLA class I and class II types were taken from metadata supplied by the sample provider and were not determined by assay-based typing. Deeply sampled blood TCRbeta repertoires from subjects exposed to, actively infected with, or recovered from COVID-19 were included in the dataset.

The collaborating institutions used their own protocols to collect whole blood in K2EDTA tubes. For TCRbeta analysis, collaborator samples were shipped as frozen whole blood, as isolated PBMCs, or as DNA extracted from either sample type. Paper-wide results and their limitations: The quantity of clinical and demographic metadata differed by source and by participant and was supplied without curation.

The immunoSEQ Assay, a bias-controlled multiplex PCR, was used to amplify TCRbeta CDR3 regions from genomic DNA. Under the source paper's analysis protocol: Nucleated cell counts per sample were estimated from amplification of reference gene primers within the assay. Sequence reads were collapsed and filtered to measure the absolute abundance of every unique TCRbeta CDR3 rearrangement. For each sample, productive Simpson clonality was calculated as the square root of Simpson's diversity index across productive rearrangements. Drawn from immuneACCESS, this table holds only the in-frame rearrangements with V and J called that TCRdb kept. Clones are partly lost; checked studies trace under half to an unresolved V gene and leave the rest unexplained. The V and J calls and the clone size are those of that table, but D and trimming were determined from the DNA. Here the sample has some 380,000 clones; around 90% occur a single time. 5% to 8.5% of the sample belongs to the ten largest clones.

Reading from cysteine to phenylalanine, the CDR3 counts 18 amino acids. The DNA shown is the 54-base CDR3, in frame from base 1. Reading the germline V gene gives CDR1 MDHEN and CDR2 SYDVKM. The germline V and J ends show losses of 6 bases and 0 bases respectively, and no gene match explains 6 bases of the junction. As regards this clone: Its antigen has not been determined. No base quality values were provided; no much bigger clone lies one nucleotide off.

Sequences were obtained from peripheral blood. The chain couples TRBV28 to TRBJ2-1; 15 bases in between match TRBD2. The clonotype comes from a man aged 18 to 30 with active or convalescent COVID-19. The CDR3 sequence is CASRRTSGRDSSYNEQFF. The bases are TGTGCCAGCAGGCGGACTAGCGGGAGGGACAGCTCCTACAATGAGCAGTTCTTC.